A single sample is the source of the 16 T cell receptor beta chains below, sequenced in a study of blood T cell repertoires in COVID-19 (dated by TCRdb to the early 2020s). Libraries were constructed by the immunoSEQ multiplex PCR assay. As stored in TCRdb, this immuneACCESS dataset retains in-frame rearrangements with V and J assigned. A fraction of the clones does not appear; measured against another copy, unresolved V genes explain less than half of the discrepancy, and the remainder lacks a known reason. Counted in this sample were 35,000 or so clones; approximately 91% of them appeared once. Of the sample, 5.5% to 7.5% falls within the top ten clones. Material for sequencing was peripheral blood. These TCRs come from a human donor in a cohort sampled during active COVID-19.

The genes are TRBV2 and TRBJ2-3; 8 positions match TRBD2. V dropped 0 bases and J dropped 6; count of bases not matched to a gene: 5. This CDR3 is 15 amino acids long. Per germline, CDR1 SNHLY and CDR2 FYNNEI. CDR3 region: CASSEAGLAGDTQYF. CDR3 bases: TGTGCCAGCAGTGAAGCCGGACTAGCAGGGGATACGCAGTATTTT.

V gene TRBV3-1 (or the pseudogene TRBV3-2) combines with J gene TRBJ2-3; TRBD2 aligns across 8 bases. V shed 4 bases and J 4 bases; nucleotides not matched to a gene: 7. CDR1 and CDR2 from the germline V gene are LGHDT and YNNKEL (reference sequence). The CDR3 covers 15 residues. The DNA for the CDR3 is TGTGCCAGCAGCCGCCAATCACTAGCGGCAGATACGCAGTATTTT. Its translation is CASSRQSLAADTQYF.

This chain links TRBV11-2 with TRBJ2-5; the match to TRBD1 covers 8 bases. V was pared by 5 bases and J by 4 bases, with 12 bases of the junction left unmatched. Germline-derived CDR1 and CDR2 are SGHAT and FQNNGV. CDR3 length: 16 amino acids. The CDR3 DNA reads TGTGCCAGCAGCGCCCGAATAGGGGACAGGCCAGAGACCCAGTACTTC. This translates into CASSARIGDRPETQYF. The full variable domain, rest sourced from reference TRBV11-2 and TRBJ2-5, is EAGVAQSPRYKIIEKRQSVAFWCNPISGHATLYWYQQILGQGPKLLIQFQNNGVVDDSQLPKDRFSAERLKGVDSTLKIQPAKLEDSAVYLCASSARIGDRPETQYFGPGTRLLVL.

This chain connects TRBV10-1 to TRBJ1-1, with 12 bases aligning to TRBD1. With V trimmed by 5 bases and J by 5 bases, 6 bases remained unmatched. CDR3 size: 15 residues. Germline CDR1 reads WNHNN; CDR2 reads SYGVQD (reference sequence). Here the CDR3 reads CASSRGQGAATEAFF. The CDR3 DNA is TGCGCCAGCAGTAGGGGACAGGGGGCCGCGACTGAAGCTTTCTTT.

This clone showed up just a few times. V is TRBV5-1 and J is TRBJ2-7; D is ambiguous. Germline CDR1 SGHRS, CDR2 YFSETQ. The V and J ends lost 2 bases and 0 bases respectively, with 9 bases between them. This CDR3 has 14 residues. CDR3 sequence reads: CASSFALSSYEQYF. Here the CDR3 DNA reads TGCGCCAGCAGCTTCGCCTTGAGCTCCTACGAGCAGTACTTC.

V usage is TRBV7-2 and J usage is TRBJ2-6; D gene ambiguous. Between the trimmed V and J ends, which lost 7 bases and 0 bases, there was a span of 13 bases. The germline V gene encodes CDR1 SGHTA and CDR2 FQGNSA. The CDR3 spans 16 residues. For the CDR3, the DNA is TGTGCCAGCACCGCAGGCATGTTCTCTGGGGCCAACGTCCTGACTTTC. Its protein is CASTAGMFSGANVLTF.

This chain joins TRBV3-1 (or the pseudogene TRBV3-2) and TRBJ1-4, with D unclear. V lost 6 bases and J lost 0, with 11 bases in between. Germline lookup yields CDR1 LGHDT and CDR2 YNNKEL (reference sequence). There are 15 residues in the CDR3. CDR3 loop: CASSREAATNEKLFF. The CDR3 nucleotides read TGTGCCAGCAGTCGAGAAGCTGCAACTAATGAAAAACTGTTTTTT.

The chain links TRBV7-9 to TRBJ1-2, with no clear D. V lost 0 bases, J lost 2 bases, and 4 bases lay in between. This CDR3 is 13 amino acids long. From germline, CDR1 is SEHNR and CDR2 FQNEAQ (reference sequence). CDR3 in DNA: TGTGCCAGCAGCTTAGCCGGGAACTATGGCTACACCTTC. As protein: CASSLAGNYGYTF.

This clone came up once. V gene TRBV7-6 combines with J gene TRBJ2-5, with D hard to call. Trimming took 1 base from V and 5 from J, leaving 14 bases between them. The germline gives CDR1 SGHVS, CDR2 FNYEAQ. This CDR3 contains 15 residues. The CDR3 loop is CASSLVIGQSETQYF. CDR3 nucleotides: TGTGCCAGCAGCTTAGTCATTGGGCAGAGCGAGACCCAGTACTTC.

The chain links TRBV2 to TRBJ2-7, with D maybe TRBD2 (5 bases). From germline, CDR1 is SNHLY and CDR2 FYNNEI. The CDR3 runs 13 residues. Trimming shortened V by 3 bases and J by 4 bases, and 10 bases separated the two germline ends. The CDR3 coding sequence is TGTGCCAGCAGTGAGCGTGGACTTTACGAGCAGTACTTC. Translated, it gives CASSERGLYEQYF.

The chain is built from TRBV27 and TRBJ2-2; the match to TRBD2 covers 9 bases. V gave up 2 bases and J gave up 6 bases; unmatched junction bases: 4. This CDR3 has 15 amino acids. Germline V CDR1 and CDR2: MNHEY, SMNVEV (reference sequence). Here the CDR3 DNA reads TGTGCCAGCAGTTTAAGTCTAGCGGGATCCGGGGAGCTGTTTTTT. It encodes CASSLSLAGSGELFF.

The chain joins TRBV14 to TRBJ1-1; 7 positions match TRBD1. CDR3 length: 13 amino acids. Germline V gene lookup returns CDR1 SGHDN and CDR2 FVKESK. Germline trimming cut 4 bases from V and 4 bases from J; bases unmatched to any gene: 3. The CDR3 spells CASSRQGGTEAFF. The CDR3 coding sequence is TGTGCCAGCAGCCGACAGGGAGGCACTGAAGCTTTCTTT.

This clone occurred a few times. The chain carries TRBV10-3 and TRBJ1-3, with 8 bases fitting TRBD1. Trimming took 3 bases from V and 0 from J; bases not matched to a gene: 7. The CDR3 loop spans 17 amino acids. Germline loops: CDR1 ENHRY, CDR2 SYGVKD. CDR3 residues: CAISETQGASSGNTIYF. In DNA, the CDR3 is TGTGCCATCAGTGAAACTCAGGGGGCCAGCTCTGGAAACACCATATATTTT.

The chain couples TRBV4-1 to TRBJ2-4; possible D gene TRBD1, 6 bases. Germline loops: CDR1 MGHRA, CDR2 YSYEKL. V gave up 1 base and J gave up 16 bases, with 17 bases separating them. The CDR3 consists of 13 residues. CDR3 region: CASSQVSGASTYF. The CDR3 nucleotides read TGCGCCAGCAGCCAAGTATCAGGGGCCTCGACCTACTTC.

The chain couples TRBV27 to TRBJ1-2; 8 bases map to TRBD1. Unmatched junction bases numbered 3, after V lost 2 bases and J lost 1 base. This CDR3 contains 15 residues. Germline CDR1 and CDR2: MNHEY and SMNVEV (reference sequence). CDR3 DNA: TGTGCCAGCAGTTTAGGACAGGGAAGTAACTATGGCTACACCTTC. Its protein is CASSLGQGSNYGYTF.

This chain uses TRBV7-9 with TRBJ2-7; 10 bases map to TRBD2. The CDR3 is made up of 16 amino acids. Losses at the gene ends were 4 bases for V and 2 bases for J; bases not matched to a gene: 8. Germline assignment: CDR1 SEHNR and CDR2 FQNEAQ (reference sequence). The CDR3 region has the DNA TGTGCCAGCAGCTGGCAAAGCGGGAGGGCTACCTACGAGCAGTACTTC. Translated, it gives CASSWQSGRATYEQYF.